This TCR beta chain was captured in a study of shared clonotypes between healthy human individuals. As for the study in general: The cohort had two women and a few men, ages 18 to 49. CD4 naive and CD4 memory each took three plates per donor, while CD8 naive took two and CD8 memory one.

V was trimmed by 5 bases and J by 8 bases, leaving 17 bases between them. Per the germline V gene, CDR1 is SGHVS and CDR2 is FQNEAQ. The CDR3 runs 14 residues. Findings and caveats of the study: Sharing across four donors was highest in naive CD4 (around 5%) and lowest in memory CD8 (roughly 0.4%).

This table comes from immunoSEQ multiplex PCR, and its TCRdb copy is limited to in-frame clones, with some not included. The sample shows over a million clones, roughly 97% of them seen only once. A word on this clone: The antigen is undetermined.

Healthy HIV-negative adults without recent acute infections or vaccinations served as donors. Sequenced input: naive CD4+ T cells sorted from blood. Subset in this sample: CD45RA+ positively selected. This sequence was found in a man aged 25-45 years in good health. The rearrangement uses TRBV7-8 and TRBJ2-3; D gene uncertain. CDR3 loop: CASSPFIASGTQYF. The CDR3 region has the DNA TGTGCCAGCAGCCCCTTTATCGCCAGTGGTACGCAGTATTTT. Full variable domain (remainder filled in from reference TRBV7-8 and TRBJ2-3): GAGVSQSPRYKVAKRGQDVALRCDPISGHVSLFWYQQALGQGPEFLTYFQNEAQLDKSGLPSDRFFAERPEGSVSTLKIQRTQQEDSAVYLCASSPFIASGTQYFGPGTRLTVL.